Listed here are 11 T cell receptor beta chains from one sample, sequenced in a study of Ad26.COV2.S vaccination and SARS-CoV-2 variants. The data were produced by immunoSEQ multiplex PCR, yet TCRdb's version contains in-frame clones alone and is incomplete. The sample contains roughly 510,000 clones, around 90% of which appear only once. Noted treatment: 15 to 20 received Ad26.COV2.S at low or high dose, single or two shots; roughly five received placebo; per-sample allocation not given. After the first vaccine or placebo injection, samples were drawn on day 63. Source: peripheral blood, taken in a trial of Ad26.COV2.S vaccine versus placebo. The receptors derive from a person between 18 and 65 years old who received the Ad26.COV2.S COVID-19 vaccine or a placebo.

The chain combines TRBV30 with TRBJ2-5, with D uncertain. Germline V gene lookup returns CDR1 GTSNPN and CDR2 SVGIG (reference sequence). The CDR3 is 12 amino acids. Trimming removed 0 bases at V and 5 bases at J, with 7 bases between. DNA for the CDR3: TGTGCCTGGAGTGTAGGTTCCGAGACCCAGTACTTC. As protein: CAWSVGSETQYF.

The V gene is TRBV6-5, the J gene TRBJ1-1; D is perhaps TRBD1 (5 bases). In germline, CDR1 is MNHEY, CDR2 SVGAGI. V was trimmed by 7 bases and J by 5 bases, leaving 14 bases between them. CDR3 length: 13 residues. The CDR3 is CASKLLGGTEAFF. Here the CDR3 DNA reads TGTGCCAGCAAGTTACTTGGGGGGACTGAAGCTTTCTTT.

V is TRBV10-3 and J is TRBJ2-7, with TRBD2 identical over 7 bases. Per the germline V gene, CDR1 is ENHRY and CDR2 is SYGVKD. This CDR3 has 12 residues. The ends lost 10 bases at V and 2 bases at J; junction bases unmatched: 5. The CDR3 DNA is TGTGCCACCCTGGGGGGGGCCTACGAGCAGTACTTC. Protein sequence: CATLGGAYEQYF.

The rearrangement joins TRBV7-2 to TRBJ1-2; D may be TRBD1 (6 bases). Trimming took 5 bases from V and 5 from J, leaving 15 bases between them. Germline CDR1 and CDR2: SGHTA and FQGNSA. The CDR3 loop spans 14 amino acids. CDR3 DNA sequence: TGTGCCAGCAGCCCCTGGGGGGCTGAGTATGGCTACACCTTC. Its translation is CASSPWGAEYGYTF.

J is TRBJ1-5 and V is TRBV28; D gene ambiguous. Germline values: CDR1 MDHEN, CDR2 SYDVKM. V lost 6 bases, J lost 6 bases, and 9 bases lay in between. This CDR3 spans 12 amino acids. The CDR3 reads CASSTSFQPQHF. DNA for the CDR3: TGTGCCAGCAGCACCTCCTTTCAGCCCCAGCATTTT.

The rearrangement joins TRBV6-5 to TRBJ1-2; TRBD1 matches at 8 bases. With V trimmed by 7 bases and J by 4 bases, 5 bases remained unmatched. Germline CDR1 and CDR2: MNHEY and SVGAGI. The CDR3 sequence is 13 residues long. In nucleotides, the CDR3 is TGTGCCAGCAAATTAACAGGGGGCTATGGCTACACCTTC. As protein: CASKLTGGYGYTF.

The chain recombines TRBV30 with TRBJ2-7; the D gene is possibly TRBD1 (6 bases). Germline V gene lookup returns CDR1 GTSNPN and CDR2 SVGIG (reference sequence). V dropped 4 bases and J dropped 0 bases, with 16 bases sitting between them. The CDR3 sequence is 15 residues long. CDR3 DNA sequence: TGTGCCTGGAAGATTAAGACAGGTGCCTCCTACGAGCAGTACTTC. It encodes CAWKIKTGASYEQYF.

The chain carries TRBV7-2 and TRBJ2-7, with D perhaps matching TRBD2 (6 bases). This CDR3 region has 14 residues. Looked up from germline, CDR1 is SGHTA and CDR2 is FQGNSA. V was cut by 5 bases and J by 6 bases, with 17 bases left in between. In DNA, the CDR3 is TGTGCCAGCAGCGTCGGGGGTCTAGCGACCGAGCAGTACTTC. Its protein product is CASSVGGLATEQYF.

This clone was observed a single time. This chain joins TRBV5-1 and TRBJ1-2; perhaps TRBD1 as D (5 bases). The CDR3 has 18 residues. V was shortened by 4 bases and J by 5 bases, with 27 bases between the two germline ends. The V gene's germline CDR1 is SGHRS and CDR2 YFSETQ. CDR3 protein: CASSPGDGVVRANYGYTF. The CDR3 nucleotides are TGCGCCAGCAGCCCGGGGGATGGGGTTGTCAGGGCGAATTATGGCTACACCTTC.

Worth noting for this clone: This same CDR3 is encoded by further DNA sequences in the sample. This sequence joins TRBV20-1 and TRBJ1-3; D perhaps matches TRBD1 (5 bases). Trimming took 6 bases from V and 4 from J, leaving 7 bases between them. The CDR3 is made up of 11 amino acids. Germline lookup yields CDR1 DFQATT and CDR2 SNEGSKA (reference sequence). This CDR3 is CSARQGNTIYF. DNA for the CDR3: TGCAGTGCCAGACAGGGAAACACCATATATTTT.

V usage is TRBV11-3 and J usage is TRBJ2-7; D might be TRBD1 (5 bases). CDR1 is SGHNT and CDR2 is YENEEA in the germline V gene. The CDR3 consists of 14 residues. Trimming stripped 5 bases from V and 1 base from J, with 12 bases between. CDR3 in amino acids: CASSQTALSYEQYF. CDR3 nucleotide sequence: TGTGCCAGCAGCCAGACAGCCCTATCCTACGAGCAGTACTTC.